This T cell receptor beta chain was captured in a study of vaccination and CD4 T cells after COVID-19. Germline loops: CDR1 SEHNR, CDR2 FQNEAQ (reference sequence). Trimming pared 5 bases from V and 0 bases from J, leaving 11 bases between. The CDR3 runs 15 residues. Sequenced with the Oncomine TCR Beta short-read assay was DNA taken from cultured CD4+ T cells. From the PCR reads, TCRdb called clonotypes with MiXCR, one entry per CDR3 protein. This sample has roughly 10,000 distinct CDR3 sequences; around a third occur once, and the top ten carry 15% to 19%. This clonotype was picked up a small number of times. What it recognizes is unknown. Treatment defined: 10-day PBMC culture with coronavirus spike peptide pools or control peptides (ViraFEST assay).

The rearrangement links TRBV7-9 to TRBJ1-3; D not certain. The source of this sequence is a human donor who had recovered from COVID-19. The sample in question was CD4+ T cells from blood, cultured in vitro, obtained after SARS-CoV-2 vaccination. The CDR3, as DNA: TGTGCCAGCAGCCTCATTAGTTCCTCTGGAAACACCATATATTTT. This encodes CASSLISSSGNTIYF.